A single sample is the source of the 8 T cell receptor beta chains below, sequenced in a study of fetal regulatory T cell absence and autoimmunity. Clones were read by immunoSEQ multiplex PCR, and TCRdb kept only the in-frame ones, dropping some. The data hold about 46,000 clones, with about 79% observed a single time. Sequencing was done on a sample of cord blood. These TCRs come from a newborn boy with IPEX syndrome.

The chain recombines TRBV19 with TRBJ1-2; 7 bases match TRBD1. Germline V gives CDR1 LNHDA, CDR2 SQIVND (reference sequence). The CDR3 runs 16 residues. J was trimmed by 3 bases and V by 1 base; bases with no gene match: 8. DNA of the CDR3: TGTGCCAGTAGTATAGGGACTACAGGGGTCGACTATGGCTACACCTTC. Protein sequence: CASSIGTTGVDYGYTF.

In its sample, this clone was seen a few times. This chain links TRBV6-5 with TRBJ1-5; TRBD1 is a possible D gene (5 bases). The CDR3 has 13 residues. Germline assignment: CDR1 MNHEY and CDR2 SVGAGI. The V and J ends lost 3 bases and 5 bases respectively, with 8 bases between them. The chain's CDR3 is CASSYTGDQPQHF. CDR3 sequence (DNA): TGTGCCAGCAGTTATACGGGGGATCAGCCCCAGCATTTT.

As regards this clone: Different DNA sequences within this sample yield the same CDR3. V and J are TRBV29-1 and TRBJ1-1; D might be TRBD1 (5 bases). The CDR3 runs 13 residues. The V end lost 4 bases, the J end lost 0 bases, and 9 bases lay between the germline ends. Germline CDR1 reads SQVTM; CDR2 reads ANQGSEA. DNA of the CDR3: TGCAGCGTTGCGGGACTTTTGAACACTGAAGCTTTCTTT. Translating it yields CSVAGLLNTEAFF.

This clone was seen only a few times. This chain joins TRBV2 and TRBJ1-2; unclear D gene. Trimming removed 1 base from V and 3 bases from J, with 3 bases in between. CDR3 length equals 12 residues. CDR1 and CDR2 (germline): SNHLY, FYNNEI. The CDR3 DNA reads TGTGCCAGCAGTGAAGGGGACTATGGCTACACCTTC. It is translated as CASSEGDYGYTF.

The J gene is TRBJ2-7, the V gene TRBV6-1, with TRBD2 matching over 8 bases. The CDR3 contains 13 residues. Germline V gene lookup returns CDR1 MNHNS and CDR2 SASEGT. With V trimmed by 7 bases and J by 9 bases, 11 bases remained unmatched. The CDR3 here is CASTRGGALGQYF. For the CDR3, the DNA is TGTGCCAGCACCCGGGGGGGGGCCCTGGGGCAGTACTTC.

The chain employs TRBV27 and TRBJ2-3; D unresolved. CDR1 and CDR2 (germline): MNHEY, SMNVEV (reference sequence). Trimming pared 6 bases from V and 0 bases from J, leaving 13 bases between. This CDR3 comprises 15 residues. CDR3 amino acids: CASSLASMSTDTQYF. CDR3 in DNA: TGTGCCAGCAGCCTTGCTTCGATGAGCACAGATACGCAGTATTTT.

Only one count was recorded for this clone. The genes are TRBV5-6 and TRBJ2-1; perhaps TRBD2 as D (6 bases). CDR1 is SGHDT and CDR2 is YYEEEE in the germline V gene. This CDR3 comprises 13 residues. V was shortened by 2 bases and J by 9 bases, with 12 bases between the two germline ends. CDR3 coding DNA: TGTGCCAGCAGCTTTGCTAGCGAGAGTGAGCAGTTCTTC. Protein: CASSFASESEQFF.

The V gene is TRBV18, the J gene TRBJ1-6; TRBD1 might be the D (5 bases). The CDR3 consists of 14 residues. V lost 3 bases and J lost 6, with 9 bases in between. CDR1 and CDR2 (germline): KGHSH, LQKENI. The chain's CDR3 is CASSPRQGNSPLHF. CDR3 nucleotide sequence: TGTGCCAGCTCACCGAGGCAGGGTAATTCACCCCTCCACTTT.